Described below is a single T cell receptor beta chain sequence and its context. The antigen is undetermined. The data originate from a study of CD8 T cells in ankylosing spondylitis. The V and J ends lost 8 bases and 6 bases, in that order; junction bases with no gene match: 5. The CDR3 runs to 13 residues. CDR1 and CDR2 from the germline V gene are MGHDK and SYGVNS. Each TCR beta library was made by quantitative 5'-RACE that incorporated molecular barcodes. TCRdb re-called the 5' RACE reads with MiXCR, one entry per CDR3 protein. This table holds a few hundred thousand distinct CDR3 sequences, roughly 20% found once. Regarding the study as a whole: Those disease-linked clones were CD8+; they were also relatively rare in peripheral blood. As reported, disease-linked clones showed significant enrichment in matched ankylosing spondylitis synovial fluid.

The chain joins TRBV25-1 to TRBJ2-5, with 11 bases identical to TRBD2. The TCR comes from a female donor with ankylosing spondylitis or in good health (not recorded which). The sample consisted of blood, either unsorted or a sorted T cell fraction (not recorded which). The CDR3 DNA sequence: TGTGCCAGCGGCACTAGCGGGAGACAGACCCAGTACTTC. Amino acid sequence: CASGTSGRQTQYF.